The 2 T cell receptor beta chains below all came from one sample that was sequenced in a study of early T cells in non-severe SARS-CoV-2 infection. One entry per CDR3 protein, called by TCRdb with MiXCR from the 5' RACE reads. The profile covers 56,000 or so distinct CDR3 sequences, with about 11% appearing a single time and 6.5% taken by the ten largest. Specimen: whole blood. The receptor set was obtained from an adult who was a healthcare worker with PCR-confirmed SARS-CoV-2 infection or an uninfected control (not recorded which).

This clonotype was counted many times. V and J are TRBV11-2 and TRBJ2-7, with 11 nucleotides matching TRBD2. The CDR3 is 14 amino acids. Germline V CDR1 and CDR2: SGHAT, FQNNGV. After removal of 5 bases from V and 6 bases from J, the junction contained 6 bases not matched to a gene. The CDR3, as DNA: TGTGCCAGCAGCGACCTAGCGGGGGGTCTCGAGCAGTACTTC. Translating gives CASSDLAGGLEQYF. Combining the CDR3 with reference TRBV11-2 and TRBJ2-7 gives the whole variable domain EAGVAQSPRYKIIEKRQSVAFWCNPISGHATLYWYQQILGQGPKLLIQFQNNGVVDDSQLPKDRFSAERLKGVDSTLKIQPAKLEDSAVYLCASSDLAGGLEQYFGPGTRLTVT.

The chain carries TRBV3-1 and TRBJ2-2; D is unclear. V shed 2 bases and J shed 5 bases, with 6 bases lying between them. The CDR3 has 13 residues. Germline-derived CDR1 and CDR2 are LGHDT and YNNKEL (reference sequence). CDR3 in amino acids: CASSQLVTGELFF. CDR3 nucleotides: TGTGCCAGCAGCCAACTAGTAACCGGGGAGCTGTTTTTT.